This T cell receptor beta chain was obtained from a study of HIV-infected children after antiretroviral therapy interruption. About the research overall: Interruption-arm sampling covered weeks 0, 12, interruption end (24 or 48), and about 3 years post-study.

The TCR library was built from RNA with a 3' RACE protocol and unique molecular identifiers. TCRdb itself ran the 3' RACE reads through MiXCR, one entry per CDR3 protein. The table shows roughly 46,000 distinct CDR3 sequences, with around 4.5% occurring only once. Per germline, CDR1 LGHDT and CDR2 YNNKEL (reference sequence). This CDR3 is 14 amino acids long. The V end was cut by 0 bases, the J end by 3 bases, with 8 bases between. Described treatment: PENTA 11 planned treatment interruption arm or continuous ART arm. At least 24 weeks of at least three-drug ART, in children 2 to 15 years. At least 5 million viable PBMCs were required per cryopreserved sample. Sorting from thawed PBMCs isolated naive CD4+ CD45RA+ CD45RO- T cells. At least ten counts were recorded for this clonotype.

The sample here was CD45RA+ CD4+ T cells from PBMCs, pooled from several time points, taken from a donor given antiretroviral therapy, either interrupted or continuous. Described subset: naive CD4+ CD45RA+ CD45RO- T cells. The clonotype originates from a pool of human donors with HIV. The chain recombines TRBV3-1 with TRBJ1-1; D unresolved. The CDR3: CASSQEGWHTEAFF. As DNA, the CDR3 is TGTGCCAGCAGCCAAGAGGGCTGGCACACTGAAGCTTTCTTT.